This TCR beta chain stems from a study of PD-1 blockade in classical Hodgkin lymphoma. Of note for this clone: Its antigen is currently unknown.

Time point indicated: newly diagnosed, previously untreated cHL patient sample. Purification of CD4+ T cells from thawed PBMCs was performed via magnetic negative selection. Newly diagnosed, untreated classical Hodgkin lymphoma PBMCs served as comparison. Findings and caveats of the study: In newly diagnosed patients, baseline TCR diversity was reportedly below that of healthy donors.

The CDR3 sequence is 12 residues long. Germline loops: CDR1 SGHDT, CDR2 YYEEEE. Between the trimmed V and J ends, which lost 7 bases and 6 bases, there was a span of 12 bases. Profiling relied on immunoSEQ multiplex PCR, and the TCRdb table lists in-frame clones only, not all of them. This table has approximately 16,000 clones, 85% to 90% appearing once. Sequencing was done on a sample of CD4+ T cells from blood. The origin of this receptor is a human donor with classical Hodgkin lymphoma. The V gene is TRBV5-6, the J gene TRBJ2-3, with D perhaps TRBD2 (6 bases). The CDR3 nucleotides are TGTGCCAGCGGGGTTGGGGGGGATACGCAGTATTTT. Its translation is CASGVGGDTQYF.